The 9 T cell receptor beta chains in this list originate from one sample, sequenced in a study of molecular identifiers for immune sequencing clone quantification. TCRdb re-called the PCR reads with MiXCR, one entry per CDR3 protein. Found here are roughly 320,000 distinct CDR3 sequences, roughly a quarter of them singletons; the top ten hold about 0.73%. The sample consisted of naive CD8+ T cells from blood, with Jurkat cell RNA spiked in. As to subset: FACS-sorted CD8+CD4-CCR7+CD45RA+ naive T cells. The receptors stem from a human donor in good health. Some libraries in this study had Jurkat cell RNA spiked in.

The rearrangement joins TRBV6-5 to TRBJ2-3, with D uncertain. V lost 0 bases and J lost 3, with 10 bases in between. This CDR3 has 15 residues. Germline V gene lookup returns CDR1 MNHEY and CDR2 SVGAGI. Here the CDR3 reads CASSYSESGTDTQYF. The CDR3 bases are TGTGCCAGCAGTTACTCGGAGAGTGGGACAGATACGCAGTATTTT.

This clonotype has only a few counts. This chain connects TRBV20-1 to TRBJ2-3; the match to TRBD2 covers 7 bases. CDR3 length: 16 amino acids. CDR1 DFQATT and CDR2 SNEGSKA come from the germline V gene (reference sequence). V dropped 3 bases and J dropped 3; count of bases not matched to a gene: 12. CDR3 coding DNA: TGCAGTGCTAGGATCTACTCGCGGGAGATGACAGATACGCAGTATTTT. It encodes CSARIYSREMTDTQYF.

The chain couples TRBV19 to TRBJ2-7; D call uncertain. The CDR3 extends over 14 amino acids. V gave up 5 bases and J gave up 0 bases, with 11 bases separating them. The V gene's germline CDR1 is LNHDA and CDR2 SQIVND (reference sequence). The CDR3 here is CASSVQDFSYEQYF. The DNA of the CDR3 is TGTGCCAGTAGTGTTCAAGACTTCTCCTACGAGCAGTACTTC.

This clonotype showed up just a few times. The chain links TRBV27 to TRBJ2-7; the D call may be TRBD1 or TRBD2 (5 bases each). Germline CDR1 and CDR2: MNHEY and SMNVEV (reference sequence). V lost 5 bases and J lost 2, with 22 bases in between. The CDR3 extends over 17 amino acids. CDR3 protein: CASSPGPGTQRTYEQYF. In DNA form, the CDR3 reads TGTGCCAGCAGTCCAGGCCCCGGGACCCAGAGGACCTACGAGCAGTACTTC.

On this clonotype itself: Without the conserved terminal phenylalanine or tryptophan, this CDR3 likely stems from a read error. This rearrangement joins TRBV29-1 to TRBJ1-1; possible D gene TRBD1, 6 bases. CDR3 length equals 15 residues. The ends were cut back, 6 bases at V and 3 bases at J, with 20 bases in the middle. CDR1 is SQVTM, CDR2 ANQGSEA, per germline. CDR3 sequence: CSVRQGLGEDTEAFS. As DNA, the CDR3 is TGCAGCGTGAGGCAGGGGTTGGGTGAAGACACTGAAGCTTTCTCT.

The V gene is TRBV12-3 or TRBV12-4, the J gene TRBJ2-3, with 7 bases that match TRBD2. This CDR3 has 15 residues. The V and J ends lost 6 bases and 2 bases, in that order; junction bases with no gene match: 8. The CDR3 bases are TGTGCCAGCAGGGGGGGGGACTTTGACACAGATACGCAGTATTTT. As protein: CASRGGDFDTDTQYF.

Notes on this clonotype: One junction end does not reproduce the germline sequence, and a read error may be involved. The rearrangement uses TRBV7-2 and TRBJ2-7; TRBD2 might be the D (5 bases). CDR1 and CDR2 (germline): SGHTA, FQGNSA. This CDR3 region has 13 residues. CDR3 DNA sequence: TGTGTCAGCAGCTTAGGGCGCCCGGGGGAGCAGTACTTC. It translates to CVSSLGRPGEQYF.

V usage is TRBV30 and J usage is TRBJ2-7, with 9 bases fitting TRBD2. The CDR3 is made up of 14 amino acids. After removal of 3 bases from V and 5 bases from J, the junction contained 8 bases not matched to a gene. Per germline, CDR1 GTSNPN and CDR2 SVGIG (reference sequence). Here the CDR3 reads CAWRRAAGGDEQYF. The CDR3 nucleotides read TGTGCCTGGAGACGGGCAGCGGGAGGAGACGAGCAGTACTTC.

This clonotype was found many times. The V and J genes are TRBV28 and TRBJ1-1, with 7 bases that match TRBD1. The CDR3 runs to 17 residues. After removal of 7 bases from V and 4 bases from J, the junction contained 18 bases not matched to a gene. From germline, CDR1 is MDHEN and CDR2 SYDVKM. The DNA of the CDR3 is TGTGCCAGCAACTACGATCCAGTACAGGGGATGAGCACTGAAGCTTTCTTT. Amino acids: CASNYDPVQGMSTEAFF.